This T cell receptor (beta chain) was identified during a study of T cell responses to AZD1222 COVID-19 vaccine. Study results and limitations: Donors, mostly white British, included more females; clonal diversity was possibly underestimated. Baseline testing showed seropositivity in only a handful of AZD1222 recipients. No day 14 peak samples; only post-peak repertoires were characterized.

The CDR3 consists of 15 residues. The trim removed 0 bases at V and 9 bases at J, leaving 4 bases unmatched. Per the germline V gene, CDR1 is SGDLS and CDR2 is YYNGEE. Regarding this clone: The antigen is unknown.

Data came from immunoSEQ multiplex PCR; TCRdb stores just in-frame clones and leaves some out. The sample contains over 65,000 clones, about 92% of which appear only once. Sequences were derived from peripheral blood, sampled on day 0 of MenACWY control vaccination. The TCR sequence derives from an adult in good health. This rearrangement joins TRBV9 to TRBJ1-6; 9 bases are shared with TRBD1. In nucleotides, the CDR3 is TGTGCCAGCAGCGTAGGGGACAGGGATAGTTCACCCCTCCACTTT. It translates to CASSVGDRDSSPLHF.